Listed below are T cell receptor beta chains from one sample, sequenced in a study of CD4 T cells in relation to SARS-CoV-2 and coronaviruses. For these TCRs, the target antigens are not known. The table came from immunoSEQ multiplex PCR; TCRdb's copy has only in-frame clones and leaves some out. The sample contains fewer than 20,000 clones, around 75% of which appear only once. Sequenced: CD4+ T cells from PBMCs, cultured in vitro. These receptors all stem from a human donor in good health. Each CDR3 is given with its conserved first and last residue. The D gene is left open where the match is weak. Where a row states a size, it is once, few, many or the class of an expanded clone; other rows omit it.

V gene	J gene	D gene	clone size	CDR3 protein	CDR3 DNA
TRBV5-1	TRBJ2-7	TRBD2	NA	CASSLVPSGGNSYEQYF	TGCGCCAGCAGCTTGGTTCCTAGCGGGGGGAACTCCTACGAGCAGTACTTC
TRBV30	TRBJ2-2	NA	few	CAWSGAGSGELFF	TGTGCCTGGAGTGGGGCCGGATCCGGGGAGCTGTTTTTT
TRBV3-1/TRBV3-2	TRBJ1-4	TRBD1	NA	CASSPSGTGGNEKLFF	TGTGCCAGCAGCCCGTCCGGGACAGGGGGAAATGAAAAACTGTTTTTT
TRBV5-5	TRBJ1-2	NA	few	CASSFGTGGRYTF	TGTGCCAGCAGCTTCGGGACCGGAGGGCGCTACACCTTC
TRBV18	TRBJ2-7	NA	once	CASSPPGFEQYF	TGTGCCAGCTCACCACCGGGGTTCGAGCAGTACTTC
TRBV5-1	TRBJ1-2	TRBD1	few	CASSLGLDRGYGYTF	TGCGCCAGCAGCTTGGGGCTTGACAGGGGCTATGGCTACACCTTC
TRBV12-3/TRBV12-4	TRBJ2-1	NA	NA	CASSSEAGEQFF	TGTGCCAGCAGTTCGGAGGCGGGTGAGCAGTTCTTC
TRBV7-8	TRBJ1-5	NA	NA	CASSLGRGGNQPQHF	TGTGCCAGCAGCTTAGGGAGGGGGGGCAATCAGCCCCAGCATTTT
TRBV6-2/TRBV6-3	TRBJ1-5	NA	NA	CASSTGGYKGPTGQPQHF	TGTGCCAGCAGTACGGGGGGCTACAAGGGCCCCACAGGCCAGCCCCAGCATTTT
TRBV5-1	TRBJ1-1	NA	NA	CASSLNRVGTEAFF	TGCGCCAGCAGCTTGAACAGGGTTGGCACTGAAGCTTTCTTT